This is a list of T cell receptor beta chains from one sample in a study of human CD8 memory T cell subsets. TCRdb reprocessed the 5' RACE reads and stores each CDR3 protein as one record, lacking DNA. The sample data list 6,000 to 8,500 distinct CDR3 sequences. Source material: CD8+ T cells from PBMCs. Receptors were obtained from a human donor in good health. The CDR3 runs from the conserved cysteine through the conserved F or W. Fields, in order: clone size, V gene, J gene, CDR3 protein. Expanded clones get a size class; other rows say once, few or many, or leave the size out.

NA	TRBV7-9	TRBJ2-1	CASSLEGTGAFYNEQFF
NA	TRBV30	TRBJ2-1	CAWSVLTEQFF
NA	TRBV19	TRBJ1-1	CASSIGGQNTEAFF
NA	TRBV10-2	TRBJ2-2	CASSDGGSYTGELFF
medium-sized	TRBV4-3	TRBJ1-4	CASSQDREKLFF
NA	TRBV29-1	TRBJ1-1	CSVGMGTEAFF
NA	TRBV10-3	TRBJ2-6	CAAAGTGQGANVLTF
NA	TRBV20-1	TRBJ2-1	CSARQGLEAYNEQFF
NA	TRBV6-6	TRBJ1-2	CASSPSVQGARGYTF
NA	TRBV7-9	TRBJ2-2	CASSRGAGELFF
NA	TRBV11-2	TRBJ2-2	CASSLEGTGELFF
NA	TRBV6-5	TRBJ2-3	CASSPSDVTDTQYF
NA	TRBV19	TRBJ2-3	CASSPRRELTDTQYF
NA	TRBV30	TRBJ1-1	CAWSVPWGSEAFF
NA	TRBV6-6	TRBJ1-5	CASSLFRPSNQPQHF
medium-sized	TRBV7-3	TRBJ2-1	CASSLAGGHRNEQFF
NA	TRBV7-9	TRBJ2-7	CASSLEGDGYEQYF
NA	TRBV10-2	TRBJ2-7	CASSPGTPLEQYF
NA	TRBV7-9	TRBJ2-1	CASSGRTSGGISAYNEQFF